These 24 T cell receptor beta chains came from one sample sequenced in a study of blood T cell repertoires in COVID-19. Using immunoSEQ multiplex PCR, the repertoire was profiled, and TCRdb retains in-frame clones only, with some absent. The data hold about 250,000 clones, with roughly nine tenths observed a single time. The sample consisted of peripheral blood. The receptor set was obtained from a man between 18 and 29 years old with active or convalescent COVID-19.

V usage is TRBV24-1 and J usage is TRBJ2-3; 9 nucleotides align to TRBD1. V trimming: 9 bases; J trimming: 5 bases; junction bases outside the gene matches: 8. Germline loops: CDR1 KGHDR, CDR2 SFDVKD. This CDR3 spans 14 amino acids. Here the CDR3 reads CATPGQGGEDTQYF. CDR3 in DNA: TGTGCCACCCCGGGACAGGGAGGGGAAGATACGCAGTATTTT.

This chain connects TRBV10-1 to TRBJ2-7; 7 positions match TRBD1. From germline, CDR1 is WNHNN and CDR2 SYGVQD (reference sequence). V trimming: 2 bases; J trimming: 5 bases; junction bases outside the gene matches: 6. The length of the CDR3 is 14 residues. The CDR3 DNA reads TGCGCCAGCAGTGAGCGGAGACAGGGTGACGAGCAGTACTTC. It codes for CASSERRQGDEQYF.

The chain uses TRBV6-6 and TRBJ2-5, with 9 bases identical to TRBD2. CDR3 length equals 14 residues. Germline CDR1 MNHNY, CDR2 SVGAGI (reference sequence). The trim removed 3 bases at V and 9 bases at J, leaving 8 bases unmatched. CDR3: CASSYGTSLGAQYF. CDR3 bases: TGTGCCAGCAGTTATGGGACTAGCCTTGGGGCCCAGTACTTC.

The gene calls are TRBV18 and TRBJ1-6, with 7 bases matching TRBD1. The ends lost 1 base at V and 6 bases at J; junction bases unmatched: 3. The CDR3 contains 15 residues. From germline, CDR1 is KGHSH and CDR2 LQKENI. The CDR3: CASSPRQGLNSPLHF. As DNA, the CDR3 is TGTGCCAGCTCACCACGACAGGGACTTAATTCACCCCTCCACTTT.

This sequence joins TRBV29-1 and TRBJ1-1; D not certain. V lost 0 bases and J lost 7, with 6 bases in between. The germline gives CDR1 SQVTM, CDR2 ANQGSEA. The CDR3 has 11 amino acids. The CDR3 DNA follows: TGCAGCGTTGAAGAACGGTTTGAAGCTTTCTTT. Protein product: CSVEERFEAFF.

The chain couples TRBV29-1 to TRBJ1-2, with 8 bases that match TRBD1. The CDR3 is 12 residues long. V shed 7 bases, J shed 6 bases, and the junction held 7 bases outside the gene matches. Looked up from germline, CDR1 is SQVTM and CDR2 is ANQGSEA. The CDR3 is CSEQQGENGYTF. CDR3 DNA: TGCAGCGAGCAACAGGGGGAAAATGGCTACACCTTC.

This rearrangement joins TRBV7-2 to TRBJ1-2; TRBD1 is a possible D gene (6 bases). From germline, CDR1 is SGHTA and CDR2 FQGNSA. CDR3 length equals 14 residues. V was clipped by 5 bases and J by 8 bases, with 18 bases between them. CDR3 region: CASSPERTERGYTF. In nucleotides, the CDR3 is TGTGCCAGCAGCCCAGAACGGACAGAAAGGGGCTACACCTTC.

This clone was detected a few times. V and J are TRBV27 and TRBJ2-7; 9 nucleotides line up with TRBD1. Germline V gives CDR1 MNHEY, CDR2 SMNVEV (reference sequence). The junction had 9 bases not matched to a gene; V was cut back by 1 base and J by 2 bases. The CDR3 spans 17 residues. CDR3 nucleotide sequence: TGTGCCAGCAGTTTATTGACGGGACAGGGAGACCCCTACGAGCAGTACTTC. This gives the protein CASSLLTGQGDPYEQYF.

The chain carries TRBV27 and TRBJ2-1; D is unresolved. Germline V gene sequence: CDR1 MNHEY, CDR2 SMNVEV (reference sequence). The V gene lost 3 bases and the J gene lost 3 bases, with 12 bases spanning the gap. The length of the CDR3 is 15 residues. The CDR3 DNA follows: TGTGCCAGCAGTTTGTCTAACCTACTCTACAATGAGCAGTTCTTC. Residues: CASSLSNLLYNEQFF.

This chain links TRBV4-3 with TRBJ1-3; TRBD1 is a possible D gene (6 bases). Germline V CDR1 and CDR2: LGHNA, YSLEER. V was trimmed by 0 bases and J by 2 bases, leaving 14 bases between them. This CDR3 has 17 residues. The CDR3, as DNA: TGCGCCAGCAGCCAAGATAGTGGGGGCAGGGCTGGAAACACCATATATTTT. Its protein is CASSQDSGGRAGNTIYF.

The chain has TRBV18 and TRBJ2-1; 10 bases fit TRBD1. CDR3 length: 16 amino acids. Per germline, CDR1 KGHSH and CDR2 LQKENI. With V trimmed by 6 bases and J by 2 bases, 7 bases remained unmatched. The DNA of the CDR3 is TGTGCCAGCTCGCCTTTGGACAGGGGGACCTACAATGAGCAGTTCTTC. Amino acids: CASSPLDRGTYNEQFF.

V and J are TRBV5-1 and TRBJ1-6, with TRBD1 as a possible D gene (6 bases). The CDR3 has 15 amino acids. Trimming shortened V by 4 bases and J by 10 bases, and 18 bases separated the two germline ends. Germline V gene data show CDR1 as SGHRS and CDR2 as YFSETQ. CDR3 sequence: CASSLGQLTRSPLHF. The CDR3 DNA follows: TGCGCCAGCAGCCTCGGACAGTTGACAAGATCACCCCTCCACTTT.

V usage is TRBV7-9 and J usage is TRBJ1-2; D call uncertain. This CDR3 is built from 14 residues. Trimming took 5 bases from V and 1 from J, leaving 11 bases between them. CDR1 SEHNR and CDR2 FQNEAQ come from the germline V gene (reference sequence). The CDR3 reads CASSESGFNYGYTF. In nucleotides, the CDR3 is TGTGCCAGCAGCGAGTCGGGATTTAACTATGGCTACACCTTC.

The chain links TRBV29-1 to TRBJ1-3; tentative D call: TRBD1 (6 bases). V shed 7 bases and J shed 8 bases, with 18 bases lying between them. Germline loops: CDR1 SQVTM, CDR2 ANQGSEA. The CDR3 runs 13 residues. CDR3 nucleotides: TGCAGCGCATACGGGACACCCGACGACACCATATATTTT. Translated: CSAYGTPDDTIYF.

This clone was detected once. V and J are TRBV6-2 or TRBV6-3 and TRBJ2-7; TRBD1 agrees at 10 bases. The CDR3 consists of 15 residues. V lost 5 bases, J lost 3 bases, and 7 bases stayed unmatched. Germline CDR1 reads MNHEY; CDR2 reads SVGEGT. The chain's CDR3 is CASSHTGTGDYEQYF. The CDR3 region has the DNA TGTGCCAGCAGTCATACCGGGACAGGGGACTACGAGCAGTACTTC.

The count of this clone is one. The CDR3 bases are TGTGCCAGCACCGGACTAGATCCTGAGCAGTTCTTC. Protein product: CASTGLDPEQFF. This chain joins TRBV5-6 and TRBJ2-1; 7 bases line up with TRBD2. This CDR3 spans 12 amino acids. Germline assignment: CDR1 SGHDT and CDR2 YYEEEE. V lost 6 bases to trimming and J lost 9 bases; unmatched junction nucleotides: 6.

The chain couples TRBV2 to TRBJ1-5, with 10 bases matching TRBD1. Germline trimming cut 6 bases from V and 0 bases from J; bases unmatched to any gene: 2. The CDR3 is made up of 15 amino acids. Per the germline V gene, CDR1 is SNHLY and CDR2 is FYNNEI. The CDR3 loop is CASRGQGFSNQPQHF. As DNA, the CDR3 is TGTGCCAGCAGGGGACAGGGGTTTAGCAATCAGCCCCAGCATTTT.

The chain uses TRBV9 and TRBJ1-1, with D possibly TRBD1 on 6 matching bases. Germline CDR1 reads SGDLS; CDR2 reads YYNGEE. V lost 3 bases and J lost 0, with 12 bases in between. CDR3 length equals 15 residues. CDR3 DNA sequence: TGTGCCAGCAGCGCCCGACAGGAGATGAACACTGAAGCTTTCTTT. This sequence encodes CASSARQEMNTEAFF.

The chain recombines TRBV10-3 with TRBJ1-6; D perhaps matches TRBD1 (5 bases). Trimming stripped 6 bases from V and 11 bases from J, with 14 bases between. Per the germline V gene, CDR1 is ENHRY and CDR2 is SYGVKD. CDR3 length equals 13 residues. The DNA of the CDR3 is TGTGCCATCAGAGAAACAGGCGGAGCACCCCTCCACTTT. Encoded protein: CAIRETGGAPLHF.

The sample holds a few counts of this clone. The rearrangement joins TRBV19 to TRBJ1-5; D possibly corresponds to TRBD1 (6 bases). The germline gives CDR1 LNHDA, CDR2 SQIVND (reference sequence). The V gene lost 9 bases and the J gene lost 7 bases, with 13 bases spanning the gap. The CDR3 has 12 amino acids. As DNA, the CDR3 is TGTGCCAGCCGGGACATAGGGCAGCCCCAGCATTTT. Translating gives CASRDIGQPQHF. The whole variable domain, remainder taken from reference TRBV19 and TRBJ1-5, is DGGITQSPKYLFRKEGQNVTLSCEQNLNHDAMYWYRQDPGQGLRLIYYSQIVNDFQKGDIAEGYSVSREKKESFPLTVTSAQKNPTAFYLCASRDIGQPQHFGDGTRLSIL.

This chain uses TRBV9 with TRBJ2-5; 10 nucleotides align to TRBD2. The CDR3 sequence is 16 residues long. V was pared by 6 bases and J by 0 bases, with 8 bases of the junction left unmatched. Germline V gene data show CDR1 as SGDLS and CDR2 as YYNGEE. The CDR3 nucleotides read TGTGCCAGCACCGGAACTAGCGGGGCATACCAAGAGACCCAGTACTTC. As protein: CASTGTSGAYQETQYF.

This clone was recorded many times. The junction departs from germline at one end; a sequencing error may be responsible. The rearrangement links TRBV7-7 to TRBJ2-2; 15 bases align to TRBD2. This CDR3 has 19 amino acids. CDR1 and CDR2 from the germline V gene are SSHAT and FNYEAQ (reference sequence). The CDR3 protein is CASSRDGTSGRWGTGELFF. CDR3 DNA: TGTGCTAGCAGCAGAGACGGGACTAGCGGGAGGTGGGGCACCGGGGAGCTGTTTTTT.

This sequence joins TRBV5-1 and TRBJ2-3, with a possible D match to TRBD2 (6 bases). This CDR3 is 17 amino acids long. Trimming took off 5 bases at V and 6 bases at J, with 25 bases between the two ends. Germline CDR1 SGHRS, CDR2 YFSETQ. CDR3 nucleotide sequence: TGCGCCAGCAGTTTTCCATCCGAAGACGGGGGTATTGATACGCAGTATTTT. Amino acids: CASSFPSEDGGIDTQYF.

V and J are TRBV7-3 and TRBJ2-1; D perhaps matches TRBD2 (6 bases). The CDR3 has 13 amino acids. Trimming pared 4 bases from V and 4 bases from J, leaving 8 bases between. Germline CDR1 reads SGHTA; CDR2 reads FQGTGA. The CDR3 bases are TGTGCCAGCAGCTACGGGGGTTACAATGAGCAGTTCTTC. It specifies CASSYGGYNEQFF.